This record covers a single T cell receptor beta chain. This receptor's antigen is unknown. No base quality values were provided; no much bigger clone lies one nucleotide off. One collaborating source in Seattle enrolled patients while the patients were actively infected and followed the patients over time throughout the course of disease. Collaborating institutions collected whole blood in K2EDTA tubes following their own protocols. For TCRbeta analysis, collaborators shipped samples in one of three forms: frozen whole blood, isolated PBMCs, or DNA extracted from either of those sample types. The immunoSEQ Assay, a bias-controlled multiplex PCR, was used to amplify TCRbeta CDR3 regions from genomic DNA. In the authors' own workflow: The number of nucleated cells in each sample was estimated from the amplification of reference gene primers within the assay. Sequence reads were collapsed and filtered to measure the absolute abundance of every unique TCRbeta CDR3 rearrangement. For each sample, productive Simpson clonality was calculated by taking the square root of Simpson's diversity index across productive rearrangements. In its TCRdb copy, this immuneACCESS table keeps in-frame sequences only and misses some clones. Where compared with another copy, unresolved V genes explain less than half of these, and the others have no known cause. V, J and clone size are those of that table, while D and trimming were read from the DNA. Counted in this sample were 130,000 or so clones; around nine tenths of them appeared once. Roughly an eighth of the sample lies in the top ten.

The germline V gene (reference sequence) gives CDR1 as SGHNT and CDR2 as YYREEE. At the junction V is shortened by 4 bases and J by 6 bases; bases outside the gene matches: 8. From cysteine to phenylalanine, the CDR3 is 15 amino acids long. CDR3 DNA is the only sequence kept; it has 45 bases, read in frame from the first base. These data come from a study of blood T cell repertoires in COVID-19 (dated by TCRdb to about 2020). In the study overall: Samples from collaborators originated in the United States, Italy and Spain and spanned both the acute and convalescent phases of COVID-19. Where available, HLA class I and class II types were obtained from metadata supplied by the sample provider rather than from assay-based typing. Samples came from the ongoing ImmuneRACE study (first 160 participants) plus 1,254 subjects from 6 global collaborators. The material from the prospective study consisted of cDNA or gDNA derived from T cells, B-cell-depleted T cells, or PBMCs. Subjects who had been exposed to COVID-19, were actively infected with it, or had recovered from it provided the deeply sampled blood TCRbeta repertoires that made up the dataset. A de-identified subject ID, COVID-19 status, age in years and sex were almost always included in the sample metadata. The repertoires were released in a freely available public database intended as a resource for research on the immune response to SARS-CoV-2. General findings and caveats noted by the study authors: The amount of clinical and demographic metadata varied by source and participant and was provided uncurated.

The material sequenced was peripheral blood. This sequence originates from a woman in her sixties or seventies with COVID-19, enrolled during active disease. This sequence uses TRBV5-4 and TRBJ2-1; 9 junctional bases match TRBD1. In nucleotide form, the sequence is TGTGCCAGCAGCGGCCCGGGACAGGGATCCAATGAGCAGTTCTTC. Protein translation: CASSGPGQGSNEQFF.